The 9 T cell receptor beta chains below come from one sample, sequenced in a study of blood T cell repertoires in COVID-19. Only in-frame clones appear in the TCRdb table, and some are missing; sequencing was by immunoSEQ multiplex PCR. Of approximately 110,000 clones in the sample, around 83% were seen once. Material: peripheral blood. All receptors come from a man aged 40-49 years with acute or convalescent COVID-19.

A single count supports this clone. The chain links TRBV3-1 (or the pseudogene TRBV3-2) to TRBJ1-2; TRBD1 matches 8 bases. The CDR3 sequence is 14 residues long. Germline assignment: CDR1 LGHDT and CDR2 YNNKEL (reference sequence). V lost 7 bases, J lost 10 bases, and 14 bases stayed unmatched. The CDR3 coding sequence is TGTGCCAGCAACGACCCAGGGACAGGCATGGACTACACCTTC. This sequence encodes CASNDPGTGMDYTF.

This rearrangement joins TRBV6-6 to TRBJ2-2, with a tentative D call TRBD1 (6 bases). The germline gives CDR1 MNHNY, CDR2 SVGAGI (reference sequence). This CDR3 region has 13 residues. Trimming took off 6 bases at V and 1 base at J, with 6 bases between the two ends. The chain's CDR3 is CASRQGNTGELFF. CDR3 bases: TGTGCCAGCAGACAGGGGAACACCGGGGAGCTGTTTTTT.

This chain links TRBV7-2 with TRBJ2-1, with 10 bases fitting TRBD2. This CDR3 is 15 amino acids long. Losses at the gene ends were 5 bases for V and 7 bases for J; bases not matched to a gene: 8. Germline values: CDR1 SGHTA, CDR2 FQGNSA. CDR3: CASSPHPAGGNEQFF. As DNA, the CDR3 is TGTGCCAGCAGCCCACATCCAGCGGGGGGGAATGAGCAGTTCTTC.

There are a few counts of this clone. The chain carries TRBV7-3 and TRBJ2-2; unclear D gene. The CDR3 consists of 15 residues. Germline V gene data show CDR1 as SGHTA and CDR2 as FQGTGA. V lost 3 bases to trimming and J lost 5 bases, with 13 bases between them. Here the CDR3 DNA reads TGTGCCAGCAGCTTGAAGTCCGCCGGGACCGGGGAGCTGTTTTTT. Translated: CASSLKSAGTGELFF.

The chain combines TRBV24-1 with TRBJ1-5; 8 bases map to TRBD1. Germline V lookup: CDR1 KGHDR, CDR2 SFDVKD. Trimming cost V 9 bases and J 4 bases; bases outside gene matches: 4. CDR3 length equals 13 residues. As DNA, the CDR3 is TGTGCCACCTCGACAGGGGCTAATCAGCCCCAGCATTTT. Translation gives CATSTGANQPQHF.

This clone has just one count. This chain connects TRBV14 to TRBJ2-3, with D perhaps matching TRBD2 (6 bases). Trimming removed 6 bases from V and 2 bases from J, with 12 bases in between. CDR3 size: 14 residues. CDR1 SGHDN and CDR2 FVKESK come from the germline V gene. CDR3 DNA sequence: TGTGCCAGCAGGCGGGACCTCACCACAGATACGCAGTATTTT. Translation gives CASRRDLTTDTQYF.

V and J are TRBV6-2 or TRBV6-3 and TRBJ2-3; 7 nucleotides align to TRBD2. Trimming at V came to 2 bases and at J to 2 bases, leaving 4 bases not matched to a gene. CDR1 and CDR2 from the germline V gene are MNHEY and SVGEGT. This CDR3 has 15 amino acids. In nucleotides, the CDR3 is TGTGCCAGCAGTTACCGAGGGACTACCACAGATACGCAGTATTTT. This codes for CASSYRGTTTDTQYF.

The chain recombines TRBV27 with TRBJ2-2, with a tentative D call TRBD1 (6 bases). With 7 bases removed from V and 2 bases from J, the gap between germline ends came to 11 bases. The CDR3 spans 14 residues. The germline V gene has CDR1 MNHEY and CDR2 SMNVEV (reference sequence). The CDR3 loop reads CASTRGGNTGELFF. CDR3 nucleotides: TGTGCCAGCACGCGAGGGGGAAACACCGGGGAGCTGTTTTTT.

The V gene is TRBV23-1, the J gene TRBJ2-3; 8 nucleotides match TRBD1. TRBV23-1 is reported as an ORF; its role is uncertain. This CDR3 is 16 amino acids long. V trimming: 7 bases; J trimming: 0 bases; junction bases outside the gene matches: 9. The CDR3 is CASIATGGSSTDTQYF. The CDR3 nucleotides are TGCGCCAGCATTGCAACAGGGGGAAGCAGCACAGATACGCAGTATTTT.